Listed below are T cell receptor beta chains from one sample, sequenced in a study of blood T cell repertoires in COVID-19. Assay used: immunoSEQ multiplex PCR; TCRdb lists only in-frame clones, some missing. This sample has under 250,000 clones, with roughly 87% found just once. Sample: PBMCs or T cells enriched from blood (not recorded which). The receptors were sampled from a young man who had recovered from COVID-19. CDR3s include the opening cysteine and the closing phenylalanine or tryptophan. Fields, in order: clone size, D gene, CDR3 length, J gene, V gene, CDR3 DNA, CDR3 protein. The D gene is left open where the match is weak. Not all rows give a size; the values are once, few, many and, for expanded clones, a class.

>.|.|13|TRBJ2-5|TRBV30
TGTGCCTGGAGTGTCGGGTCCCAAGAGACCCAGTACTTC
CAWSVGSQETQYF
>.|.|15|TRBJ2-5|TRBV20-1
TGCAGTGCTAGTTTCCGGGGAGGACATTCAGAGACCCAGTACTTC
CSASFRGGHSETQYF
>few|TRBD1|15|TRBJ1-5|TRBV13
TGTGCCAGCAGCCCGGGACAGGGGGTTGGTCAGCCCCAGCATTTT
CASSPGQGVGQPQHF
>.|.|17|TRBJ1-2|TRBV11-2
TGTGCCAGCAGCTTAGATGTGTTTGACAGGACTAACTATGGCTACACCTTC
CASSLDVFDRTNYGYTF
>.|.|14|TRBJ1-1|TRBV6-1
TGTGCCAGCAGTGATATCCAGGCGAACACTGAAGCTTTCTTT
CASSDIQANTEAFF
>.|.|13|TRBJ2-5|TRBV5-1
TGCGCCAGCAGCTTGGGAGGTGCGGAGACCCAGTACTTC
CASSLGGAETQYF
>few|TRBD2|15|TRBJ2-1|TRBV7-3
TGTGCCAGCAGCTTAGGCGGGGGCTCCTACAATGAGCAGTTCTTC
CASSLGGGSYNEQFF
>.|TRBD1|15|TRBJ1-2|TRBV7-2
TGTGCCAGCAGCTTCAATCAAGGACAGGGAAATGGCTACACCTTC
CASSFNQGQGNGYTF
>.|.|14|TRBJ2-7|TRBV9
TGTGCCAGCAGCGTAGGTAGCGACTCCTACGAGCAGTACTTC
CASSVGSDSYEQYF
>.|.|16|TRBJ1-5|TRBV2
TGTGCCAGCAGTGAAGCCAGCGGGGGTGGCAATCAGCCCCAGCATTTT
CASSEASGGGNQPQHF
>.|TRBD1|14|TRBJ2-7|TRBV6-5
TGTGCCAGCAAGACGGACAGGGGATCCTACGAGCAGTACTTC
CASKTDRGSYEQYF
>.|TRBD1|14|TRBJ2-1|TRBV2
TGTGCCAGCAGTCAGGGACAGTCCTACAATGAGCAGTTCTTC
CASSQGQSYNEQFF
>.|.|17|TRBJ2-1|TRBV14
TGTGCCAGCAGCCCCCACCGGGGTGGGATTTCCTACAATGAGCAGTTCTTC
CASSPHRGGISYNEQFF
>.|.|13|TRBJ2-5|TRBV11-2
TGTGCCAGCAGCCCCGGGAGTCGAGAGACCCAGTACTTC
CASSPGSRETQYF
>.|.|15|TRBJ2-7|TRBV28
TGTGCCAGCAGGCCGACAGGTCTGCGGTACTACGAGCAGTACTTC
CASRPTGLRYYEQYF
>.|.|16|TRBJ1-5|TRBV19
TGTGCCAGTAGTATAGGCCAGGGTTGGGGCAATCAGCCCCAGCATTTT
CASSIGQGWGNQPQHF
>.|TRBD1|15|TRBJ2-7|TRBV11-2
TGTGCCAGCAGCTTATCGGGACAGGGGCACCACGAGCAGTACTTC
CASSLSGQGHHEQYF
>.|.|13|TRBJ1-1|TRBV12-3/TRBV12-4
TGTGCCAGCAGTCGACAGGAGAACACTGAAGCTTTCTTT
CASSRQENTEAFF
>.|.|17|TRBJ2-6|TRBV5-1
TGCGCCAGCGGCCCAGGACAGACGATTTCTGGGGCCAACGTCCTGACTTTC
CASGPGQTISGANVLTF
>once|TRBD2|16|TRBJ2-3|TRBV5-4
TGTGCCAGCAGCTTAGGGCTAGCGGGAGGCATAAATACGCAGTATTTT
CASSLGLAGGINTQYF
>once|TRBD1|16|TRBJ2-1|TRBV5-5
TGTGCCAGCAGCACCAAACCGGGACAGGTTCGGAATGAGCAGTTCTTC
CASSTKPGQVRNEQFF
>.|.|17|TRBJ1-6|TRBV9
TGTGCCAGCAGCGTAGGGGGAGAAAGAGAGAATAATTCACCCCTCCACTTT
CASSVGGERENNSPLHF
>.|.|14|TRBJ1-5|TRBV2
TGTGCCAGCAGTATACAGGGTCTCGATCAGCCCCAGCATTTT
CASSIQGLDQPQHF
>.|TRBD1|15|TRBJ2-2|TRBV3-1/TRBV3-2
TGTGCCAGCAGCCAACCAAACAGGGGGACCGGGGAGCTGTTTTTT
CASSQPNRGTGELFF
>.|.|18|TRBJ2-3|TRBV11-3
TGTGCCAGCAGCGACGGGGGATACTTCACCAAAGGCACAGATACGCAGTATTTT
CASSDGGYFTKGTDTQYF
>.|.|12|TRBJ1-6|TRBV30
TGTGCCTGGAGTACAGATAATTCACCCCTCCACTTT
CAWSTDNSPLHF
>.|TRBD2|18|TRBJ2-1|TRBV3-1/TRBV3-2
TGTGCCAGCAGCCAACAACTAGCGGCTAATAGCTCCTACAATGAGCAGTTCTTC
CASSQQLAANSSYNEQFF
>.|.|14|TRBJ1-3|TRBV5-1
TGCGCCAGCAGTAGGGACATCTCTGGAAACACCATATATTTT
CASSRDISGNTIYF
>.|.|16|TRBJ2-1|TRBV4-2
TGTGCCAGCAGCCAAGATCGGTCGAGCTCCTACAATGAGCAGTTCTTC
CASSQDRSSSYNEQFF
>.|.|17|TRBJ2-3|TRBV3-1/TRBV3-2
TGTGCCAGCAGCCAAGTGAGAAGGACTCTGTCCCCAGATACGCAGTATTTT
CASSQVRRTLSPDTQYF
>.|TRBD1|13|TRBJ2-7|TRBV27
TGTGCCAGCAGTTTCCTGACAGGGACGGGTTTGTACTTC
CASSFLTGTGLYF
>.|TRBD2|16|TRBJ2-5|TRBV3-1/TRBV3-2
TGTGCCAGCAGCCTTCGGACTAGCGGGGGGAGGGAGACCCAGTACTTC
CASSLRTSGGRETQYF
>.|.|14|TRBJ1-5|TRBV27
TGTGCCAGCAGTCCCAGTACGGGAGGGCAGCCCCAGCATTTT
CASSPSTGGQPQHF
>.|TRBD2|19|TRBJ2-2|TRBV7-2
TGTGCCAGCAGCTTAATCTGGTCGCTAGCGGGAGGGAACACCGGGGAGCTGTTTTTT
CASSLIWSLAGGNTGELFF
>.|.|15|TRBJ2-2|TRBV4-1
TGCGCCAGCAGCCAACTTGACAGAAACACCGGGGAGCTGTTTTTT
CASSQLDRNTGELFF
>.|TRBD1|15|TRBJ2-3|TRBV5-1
TGCGCCAGCAGCTATTGGACAGGGACCACAGATACGCAGTATTTT
CASSYWTGTTDTQYF
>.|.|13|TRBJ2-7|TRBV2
TGTGCCAGCAGGTATGAGCAATCCTACGAGCAGTACTTC
CASRYEQSYEQYF